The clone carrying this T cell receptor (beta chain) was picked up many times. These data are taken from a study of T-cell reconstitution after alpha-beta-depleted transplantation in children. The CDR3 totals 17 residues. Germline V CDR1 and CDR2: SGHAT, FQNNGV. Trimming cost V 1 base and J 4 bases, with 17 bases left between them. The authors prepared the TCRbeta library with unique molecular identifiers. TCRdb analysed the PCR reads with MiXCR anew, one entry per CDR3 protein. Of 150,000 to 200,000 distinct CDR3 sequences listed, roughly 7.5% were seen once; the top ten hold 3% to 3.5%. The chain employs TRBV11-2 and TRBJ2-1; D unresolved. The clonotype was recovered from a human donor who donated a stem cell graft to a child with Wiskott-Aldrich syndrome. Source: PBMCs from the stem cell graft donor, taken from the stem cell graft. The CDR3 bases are TGTGCCAGCAGCTTAGGCGGCAATAGCCGAACATACAATGAGCAGTTCTTC. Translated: CASSLGGNSRTYNEQFF.